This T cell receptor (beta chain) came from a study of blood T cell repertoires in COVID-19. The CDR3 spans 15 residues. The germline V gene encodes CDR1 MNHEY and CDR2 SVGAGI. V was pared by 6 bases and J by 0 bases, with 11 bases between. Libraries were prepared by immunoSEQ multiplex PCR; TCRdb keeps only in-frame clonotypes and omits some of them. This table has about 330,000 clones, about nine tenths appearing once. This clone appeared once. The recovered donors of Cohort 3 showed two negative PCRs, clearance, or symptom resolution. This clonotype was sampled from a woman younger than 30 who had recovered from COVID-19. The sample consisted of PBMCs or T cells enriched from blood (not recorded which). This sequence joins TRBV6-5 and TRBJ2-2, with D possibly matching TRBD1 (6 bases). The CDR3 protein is CASRKGQTNTGELFF. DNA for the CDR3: TGTGCCAGCAGGAAAGGACAGACGAACACCGGGGAGCTGTTTTTT.